This TCR beta chain comes out of a study of blood T cell repertoires in COVID-19. Per the original methods: Estimates of nucleated cell counts were drawn from the amplification of reference gene primers. The table came from immunoSEQ multiplex PCR; TCRdb's copy has only in-frame clones and leaves some out. The D gene and trimming were derived from the DNA, and the V and J assignments and clone size from that table. This table holds 200,000 to 250,000 clones, 75% to 85% found once. CDR1 is SGHRS, CDR2 YFSETQ, per germline. The ends lost 3 bases at V and 3 bases at J; junction bases unmatched: 6. The length of the CDR3 is 15 residues. Participants, about 18 to 100 years old, spanned about 26 US areas. Donors were grouped by their self-reported clinical history.

Sequencing was performed on PBMCs or T cells enriched from blood (not recorded which). The receptor comes from a woman between 45 and 65 years old with acute COVID-19. This chain joins TRBV5-1 and TRBJ1-2, with 9 bases lining up with TRBD1. The CDR3: CASSSKQGAHYGYTF. The CDR3 bases are TGCGCCAGCAGCTCCAAACAGGGGGCTCACTATGGCTACACCTTC.